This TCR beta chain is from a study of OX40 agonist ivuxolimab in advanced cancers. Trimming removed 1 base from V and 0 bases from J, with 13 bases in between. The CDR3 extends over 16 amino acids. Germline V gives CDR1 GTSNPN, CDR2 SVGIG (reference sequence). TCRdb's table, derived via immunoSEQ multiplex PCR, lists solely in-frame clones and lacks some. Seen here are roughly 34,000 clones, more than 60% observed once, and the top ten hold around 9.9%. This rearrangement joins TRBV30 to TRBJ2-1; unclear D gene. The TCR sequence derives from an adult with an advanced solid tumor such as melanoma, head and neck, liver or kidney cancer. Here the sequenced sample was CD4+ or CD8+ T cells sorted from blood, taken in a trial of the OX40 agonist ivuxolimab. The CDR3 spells CAWSEPGLNSYNEQFF. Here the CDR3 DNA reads TGTGCCTGGAGTGAGCCGGGTTTAAACTCCTACAATGAGCAGTTCTTC.